The 24 T cell receptor beta chains in this list originate from one sample, sequenced in a study of neurological immune-mediated disorders. Using its own MiXCR run on the 5' RACE reads, TCRdb lists one record per CDR3 protein. Among under 30,000 distinct CDR3 sequences listed, about 6.7% were seen once. Sequencing input: PBMCs. These receptor sequences come from a woman aged 40 to 55 in good health.

This clonotype was seen ten or more times. This chain uses TRBV18 with TRBJ1-1; TRBD1 aligns across 8 bases. Germline-derived CDR1 and CDR2 are KGHSH and LQKENI. With V trimmed by 1 base and J by 5 bases, 9 bases remained unmatched. This CDR3 has 16 residues. CDR3 amino acids: CASSPLAGGEGTEAFF. Here the CDR3 DNA reads TGTGCCAGCTCACCACTGGCAGGGGGCGAGGGGACTGAAGCTTTCTTT.

In this sample, this clonotype turned up many times. The chain carries TRBV27 and TRBJ1-1; D unclear. CDR3 size: 11 residues. V lost 3 bases, J lost 11 bases, and 10 bases lay in between. Germline CDR1 MNHEY, CDR2 SMNVEV (reference sequence). The CDR3 loop is CASSFGRRAFF. The CDR3 DNA reads as TGTGCCAGCAGTTTCGGCCGACGGGCTTTCTTT.

This clonotype was found many times. This chain connects TRBV20-1 to TRBJ2-3; perhaps D is TRBD1 or TRBD2 (5 bases each). Germline loops: CDR1 DFQATT, CDR2 SNEGSKA (reference sequence). The V end lost 6 bases, the J end lost 2 bases, and 15 bases lay between the germline ends. The CDR3 runs 14 residues. The CDR3 DNA is TGCAGTGCCTCCCGGGACCGCTACACAGATACGCAGTATTTT. It translates to CSASRDRYTDTQYF.

At least ten counts were recorded for this clonotype. The rearrangement uses TRBV20-1 and TRBJ1-1, with 9 nucleotides matching TRBD1. From germline, CDR1 is DFQATT and CDR2 SNEGSKA (reference sequence). J was trimmed by 5 bases and V by 2 bases; bases with no gene match: 6. The CDR3 has 14 amino acids. DNA of the CDR3: TGCAGTGCTAGATACAGGGGGCGTGGGACTGAAGCTTTCTTT. It encodes CSARYRGRGTEAFF.

The table lists this clonotype with many counts. The V and J genes are TRBV10-2 and TRBJ1-4; D unresolved. The CDR3 totals 13 residues. Trimming removed 5 bases at V and 8 bases at J, with 12 bases between. Germline V lookup: CDR1 WSHSY, CDR2 SAAADI. The CDR3 is CASSMAVMEKLFF. CDR3 DNA: TGCGCCAGCAGTATGGCGGTGATGGAAAAACTGTTTTTT.

This clonotype was recorded at least ten times. V is TRBV20-1 and J is TRBJ2-3, with D tentatively TRBD2 (7 bases). Germline V lookup: CDR1 DFQATT, CDR2 SNEGSKA (reference sequence). Trimming shortened V by 3 bases and J by 4 bases, and 17 bases separated the two germline ends. CDR3 length: 15 amino acids. The CDR3 reads CSASKGGGPADTQYF. CDR3 nucleotide sequence: TGCAGTGCTAGTAAAGGGGGAGGGCCCGCAGATACGCAGTATTTT.

This clonotype was recorded at least ten times. The chain links TRBV5-1 to TRBJ1-1; D gene unclear. CDR1 SGHRS and CDR2 YFSETQ come from the germline V gene. The CDR3 extends over 15 amino acids. Trimming left V 5 bases short and J 0 bases short, with 14 bases between. The CDR3 DNA is TGCGCCAGCAGTGGAAGTGGAAAACTGAACACTGAAGCTTTCTTT. This codes for CASSGSGKLNTEAFF.

This clonotype was observed many times. DNA for the CDR3: TGTGCCAGCAGCCAGAAGACAGGGCTGACGAACATTCAGTACTTC. Encoded protein: CASSQKTGLTNIQYF. The rearrangement links TRBV3-1 to TRBJ2-4, with TRBD1 matching 7 bases. Trimming cost V 3 bases and J 7 bases; bases outside gene matches: 9. The CDR3 covers 15 residues. CDR1 and CDR2 (germline): LGHDT, YNNKEL (reference sequence). Based on the CDR3 plus reference TRBV3-1 and TRBJ2-4, the full variable domain is DTAVSQTPKYLVTQMGNDKSIKCEQNLGHDTMYWYKQDSKKFLKIMFSYNNKELIINETVPNRFSPKSPDKAHLNLHINSLELGDSAVYFCASSQKTGLTNIQYFGAGTRLSVL.

This clonotype came up many times. This chain links TRBV28 with TRBJ2-4; the D is unclear. This CDR3 spans 13 amino acids. Germline CDR1 is MDHEN and CDR2 is SYDVKM. V was clipped by 5 bases and J by 7 bases, with 12 bases between them. This CDR3 reads CASSEGQQNIQYF. In nucleotides, the CDR3 is TGTGCCAGCAGTGAAGGGCAACAGAACATTCAGTACTTC.

Ten or more counts support this clonotype. This chain links TRBV20-1 with TRBJ2-6; 9 nucleotides match TRBD2. This CDR3 spans 17 amino acids. J was trimmed by 2 bases and V by 6 bases; bases with no gene match: 11. Germline CDR1 is DFQATT and CDR2 is SNEGSKA (reference sequence). Written as DNA, the CDR3 is TGCAGTGCCAAAGACGCGGGGGGGATTGCTGGGGCCAACGTCCTGACTTTC. It codes for CSAKDAGGIAGANVLTF.

This clonotype was picked up many times. The V call is TRBV5-1, the J call TRBJ2-7, with 10 bases fitting TRBD1. Per the germline V gene, CDR1 is SGHRS and CDR2 is YFSETQ. V was pared by 2 bases and J by 0 bases, with 17 bases of the junction left unmatched. The CDR3 is 20 residues long. The CDR3 coding sequence is TGCGCCAGCAGCTTTGGGCCCCCCCGCCCAGGGACAGGGGACTCCTACGAGCAGTACTTC. It translates to CASSFGPPRPGTGDSYEQYF.

Ten or more counts support this clonotype. The chain has TRBV7-2 and TRBJ1-2, with D possibly matching TRBD1 (6 bases). V shed 5 bases and J shed 4 bases, with 14 bases lying between them. CDR1 is SGHTA, CDR2 FQGNSA, per germline. The CDR3 extends over 14 amino acids. The CDR3 DNA sequence: TGTGCCAGCAGCCCCATAGAGACAGGCTATGGCTACACCTTC. It encodes CASSPIETGYGYTF.

This clonotype has a count of ten or more. This chain links TRBV7-8 with TRBJ1-3, with D uncertain. This CDR3 comprises 14 residues. Per the germline V gene, CDR1 is SGHVS and CDR2 is FQNEAQ. V lost 6 bases, J lost 0 bases, and 9 bases lay in between. The CDR3 DNA is TGTGCCAGCAGACCCATTGCCTCTGGAAACACCATATATTTT. It translates to CASRPIASGNTIYF.

In this sample, this clonotype turned up many times. The chain combines TRBV7-2 with TRBJ2-5; the match to TRBD2 covers 13 bases. Germline trimming cut 5 bases from V and 2 bases from J; bases unmatched to any gene: 8. This CDR3 has 17 residues. CDR1 and CDR2 (germline): SGHTA, FQGNSA. The CDR3 nucleotides read TGTGCCAGCAGCCCAGGGACTAGCGGGATATCACAAGAGACCCAGTACTTC. This encodes CASSPGTSGISQETQYF.

V usage is TRBV29-1 and J usage is TRBJ2-7; no reliable D call. Deletions cut 1 base from V and 1 base from J, with 5 bases between. The length of the CDR3 is 12 residues. Per the germline V gene, CDR1 is SQVTM and CDR2 is ANQGSEA. The CDR3 region is CSVEAGSYEQYF. Written as DNA, the CDR3 is TGCAGCGTTGAAGCCGGATCCTACGAGCAGTACTTC.

In its sample, this clonotype was seen many times. Here the CDR3 reads CASSWGQANTEAFF. DNA for the CDR3: TGTGCCAGCAGCTGGGGACAGGCTAACACTGAAGCTTTCTTT. V gene TRBV5-4 combines with J gene TRBJ1-1; 8 bases align to TRBD1. The CDR3 totals 14 residues. Germline trimming cut 3 bases from V and 2 bases from J; bases unmatched to any gene: 3. Germline CDR1 and CDR2: SGHNT and YYREEE (reference sequence).

Ten or more counts support this clonotype. The chain joins TRBV7-2 to TRBJ2-7, with TRBD1 matching over 7 bases. The CDR3 is made up of 14 amino acids. Per germline, CDR1 SGHTA and CDR2 FQGNSA. The V and J ends lost 5 bases and 3 bases, in that order; junction bases with no gene match: 7. The CDR3 here is CASSLDNRGYEQYF. CDR3 coding DNA: TGTGCCAGCAGCCTCGATAACAGGGGCTACGAGCAGTACTTC.

The table lists this clonotype with many counts. The chain carries TRBV11-2 and TRBJ1-1; D remains unclear. Trimming pared 7 bases from V and 1 base from J, leaving 10 bases between. The germline CDR1 and CDR2 sequences are SGHAT and FQNNGV. This CDR3 spans 13 amino acids. CDR3 residues: CASNQAENTEAFF. As DNA, the CDR3 is TGTGCCAGCAACCAGGCGGAGAACACTGAAGCTTTCTTT.

This clonotype was counted at least ten times. The chain combines TRBV29-1 with TRBJ2-1; 9 positions match TRBD2. Germline-derived CDR1 and CDR2 are SQVTM and ANQGSEA. This CDR3 spans 15 amino acids. After removal of 7 bases from V and 1 base from J, the junction contained 8 bases not matched to a gene. This chain's CDR3 is CSAHSGSSSYNEQFF. In DNA form, the CDR3 reads TGCAGCGCACATAGCGGGAGCTCATCCTACAATGAGCAGTTCTTC.

This chain uses TRBV18 with TRBJ1-4, with a tentative D call TRBD1 (6 bases). Germline V gene data show CDR1 as KGHSH and CDR2 as LQKENI. V was shortened by 6 bases and J by 8 bases, with 13 bases between the two germline ends. The CDR3 runs to 13 residues. The CDR3 here is CASSEKGGEKLFF. CDR3 in DNA: TGTGCCAGCTCCGAGAAGGGGGGCGAAAAACTGTTTTTT. The full variable domain, in which reference TRBV18 and TRBJ1-4 provide the parts outside the CDR3, is NAGVMQNPRHLVRRRGQEARLRCSPMKGHSHVYWYRQLPEEGLKFMVYLQKENIIDESGMPKERFSAEFPKEGPSILRIQQVVRGDSAAYFCASSEKGGEKLFFGSGTQLSVL.

There are many counts of this clonotype. This chain joins TRBV7-9 and TRBJ1-1, with unresolved D. V dropped 2 bases and J dropped 1 base, with 8 bases sitting between them. CDR1 and CDR2 (germline): SEHNR, FQNEAQ (reference sequence). The CDR3 loop spans 14 amino acids. The DNA of the CDR3 is TGTGCCAGCAGCTTATTTGACGAGAACACTGAAGCTTTCTTT. It yields the protein CASSLFDENTEAFF.

This clonotype showed up many times. The chain links TRBV28 to TRBJ1-2; D uncertain. Germline CDR1 is MDHEN and CDR2 is SYDVKM. V was shortened by 6 bases and J by 4 bases, with 9 bases between the two germline ends. The CDR3 loop spans 12 amino acids. The CDR3 DNA follows: TGTGCCAGCAGCCCTGACATCTATGGCTACACCTTC. This sequence encodes CASSPDIYGYTF.

This clonotype occurred many times. J is TRBJ2-3 and V is TRBV29-1; D may be TRBD2 (7 bases). CDR1 and CDR2 (germline): SQVTM, ANQGSEA. The CDR3 is 16 residues long. V was cut by 6 bases and J by 1 base, with 20 bases left in between. The CDR3 sequence is CSVGGLPTTRTDTQYF. The DNA for the CDR3 is TGCAGCGTCGGGGGGCTACCCACAACCCGCACAGATACGCAGTATTTT.

This clonotype was detected many times. The chain has TRBV20-1 and TRBJ2-4; TRBD1 agrees at 7 bases. Germline V gene lookup returns CDR1 DFQATT and CDR2 SNEGSKA (reference sequence). CDR3 length: 13 amino acids. With 1 base clipped from V and 3 bases from J, the junction kept 0 bases outside the gene matches. CDR3 in amino acids: CSARAGGKNIQYF. The CDR3 nucleotides read TGCAGTGCTAGAGCAGGGGGCAAAAACATTCAGTACTTC.